The clone carrying this T cell receptor beta chain was counted between two and nine times. Its antigen is unidentified. Germline and junction disagree at one end, which may indicate a read error. The data stem from a study of T cell repertoires in cytomegalovirus infection. At the level of the study: Public TCR beta signatures marked donors with CMV infection and the matching HLA. The study, taken as a whole, reports: There were HLA-C-restricted CMV-specific TCR beta clonotypes dominating the ex vivo response.

CDR3 size: 13 residues. A single record per CDR3 protein comes from TCRdb applying MiXCR to the reads. In the table there are roughly 630,000 distinct CDR3 sequences, roughly 24% of which are singletons. Sample: CD8+ T cells from PBMCs. This TCR derives from a human donor in good health (CMV status not recorded). Some clones in this sample may be carry-over from other donors' samples. The chain joins TRBV12-3 or TRBV12-4 to TRBJ2-5; D is perhaps TRBD1 (5 bases). CDR3 loop: CASRGAFRETRYF. CDR3 nucleotides: TGTGCCAGCAGAGGGGCCTTCCGAGAGACCCGGTACTTC.